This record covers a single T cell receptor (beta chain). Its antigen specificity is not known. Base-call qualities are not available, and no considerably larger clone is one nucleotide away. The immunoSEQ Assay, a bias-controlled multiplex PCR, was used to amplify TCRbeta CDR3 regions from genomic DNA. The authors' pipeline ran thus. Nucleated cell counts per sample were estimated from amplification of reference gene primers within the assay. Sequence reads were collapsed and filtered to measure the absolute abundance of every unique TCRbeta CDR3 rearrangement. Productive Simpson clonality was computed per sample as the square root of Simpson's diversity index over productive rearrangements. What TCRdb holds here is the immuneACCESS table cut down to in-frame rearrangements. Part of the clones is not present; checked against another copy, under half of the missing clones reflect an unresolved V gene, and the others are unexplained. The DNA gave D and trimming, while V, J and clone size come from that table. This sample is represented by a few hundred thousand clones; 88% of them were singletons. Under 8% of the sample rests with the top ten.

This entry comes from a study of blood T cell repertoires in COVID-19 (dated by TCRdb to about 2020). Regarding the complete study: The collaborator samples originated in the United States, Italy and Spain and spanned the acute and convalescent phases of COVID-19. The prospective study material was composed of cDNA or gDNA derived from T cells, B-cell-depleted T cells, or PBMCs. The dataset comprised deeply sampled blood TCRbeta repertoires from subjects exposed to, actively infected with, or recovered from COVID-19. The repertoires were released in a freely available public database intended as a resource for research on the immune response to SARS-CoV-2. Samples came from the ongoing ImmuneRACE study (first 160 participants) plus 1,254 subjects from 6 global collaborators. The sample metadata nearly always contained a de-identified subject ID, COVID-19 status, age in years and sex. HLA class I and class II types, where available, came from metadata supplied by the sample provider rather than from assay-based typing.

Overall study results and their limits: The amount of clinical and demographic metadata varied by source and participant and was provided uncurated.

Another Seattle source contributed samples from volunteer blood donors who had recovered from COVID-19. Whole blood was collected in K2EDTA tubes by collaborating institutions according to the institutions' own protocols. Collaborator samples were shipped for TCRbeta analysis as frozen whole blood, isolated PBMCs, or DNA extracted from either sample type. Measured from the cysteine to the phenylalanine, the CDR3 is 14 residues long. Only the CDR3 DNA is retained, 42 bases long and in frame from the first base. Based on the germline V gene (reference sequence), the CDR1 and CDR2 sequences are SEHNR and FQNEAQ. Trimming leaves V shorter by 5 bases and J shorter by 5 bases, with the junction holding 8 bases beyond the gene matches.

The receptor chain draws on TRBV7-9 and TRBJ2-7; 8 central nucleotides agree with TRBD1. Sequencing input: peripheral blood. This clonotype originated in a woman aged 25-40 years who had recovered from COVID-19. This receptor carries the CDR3 CASSPTTGDNEQYF. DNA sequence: TGTGCCAGCAGCCCAACGACAGGGGATAACGAGCAGTACTTC. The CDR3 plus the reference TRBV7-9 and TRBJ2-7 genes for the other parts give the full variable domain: DTGVSQNPRHKITKRGQNVTFRCDPISEHNRLYWYRQTLGQGPEFLTYFQNEAQLEKSRLLSDRFSAERPKGSFSTLEIQRTEQGDSAMYLCASSPTTGDNEQYFGPGTRLTVT.